Listed below are T cell receptor beta chains from one sample, sequenced in a study of blood T cell repertoires in COVID-19. The assay was immunoSEQ multiplex PCR, and TCRdb's table has in-frame clones only and misses some. The data contain 100,000 to 150,000 clones, 92% of them seen just once; the ten biggest clones take up about 2%. Sequences were obtained from peripheral blood. These receptors were collected from a man over 45 with COVID-19, enrolled during active disease. Both conserved end residues are trimmed from each CDR3.

j_gene	v_gene	len	CDR3aa
TRBJ2-2	TRBV7-2	15	ASSLASREKFAGELF
TRBJ1-1	TRBV5-1	11	ASSPGPEAEAF
TRBJ2-7	TRBV5-6	12	ASSRRGAGDEQY
TRBJ1-1	TRBV2	12	ASSYRELLTEAF
TRBJ1-1	TRBV23-1	17	ASTSRRDDWAWGNTEAF
TRBJ2-7	TRBV19	13	ASSAGLAEGRGQY
TRBJ1-5	TRBV30	15	AWSVGRGEFSNQPQH
TRBJ1-1	TRBV18	11	ASSPLENTEAF
TRBJ1-3	TRBV3-1/TRBV3-2	13	ASSSTGGLLNTIY
TRBJ1-1	TRBV28	11	ASNLQGATEAF
TRBJ1-1	TRBV18	11	ASSPSRGTEAF
TRBJ1-6	TRBV5-1	15	ASSVGSSGTGDSPLH
TRBJ1-3	TRBV9	12	ASSRGGAGNTIY
TRBJ1-6	TRBV30	11	AWSSAGASPLH
TRBJ1-5	TRBV4-2	13	ASSQDGQGGQPQH
TRBJ2-3	TRBV4-1	12	ASSRGVGTDTQY
TRBJ1-1	TRBV10-2	11	ASSESRDWEAF
TRBJ2-1	TRBV28	14	ASTPPGLAGGNEQF
TRBJ2-5	TRBV15	13	ATSPNRTPVETQY
TRBJ2-3	TRBV19	13	ASSSPGTGTDTQY
TRBJ1-6	TRBV4-1	13	ASSQKDRDHSPLH
TRBJ2-5	TRBV2	13	ASSATSGNQETQY
TRBJ2-5	TRBV7-2	11	ASSRGQQETQY
TRBJ1-5	TRBV9	13	ASSSGTGFMQPQH
TRBJ1-1	TRBV18	13	ASSPQGAPNTEAF
TRBJ2-5	TRBV10-3	11	AIATSGRETQY
TRBJ2-2	TRBV19	14	ASSPPGTSGTGELF
TRBJ2-7	TRBV2	11	ASNYWTGNEQY
TRBJ2-7	TRBV21-1	11	ASGPGTANEQY
TRBJ2-1	TRBV5-1	13	ASSSSGTSYNEQF
TRBJ2-1	TRBV19	14	ASSIPTSGRGNEQF
TRBJ2-3	TRBV7-3	15	ASSPWGTSGSVDTQY
TRBJ1-4	TRBV7-9	13	ASSETGGANEKLF
TRBJ2-4	TRBV28	12	ASSLSRGQNIQY
TRBJ2-5	TRBV7-2	18	ASSLAPPARAGGSQETQY
TRBJ2-2	TRBV3-1/TRBV3-2	13	ASSQRSRGTGELF
TRBJ1-1	TRBV29-1	10	SVLTGNTEAF